The present T cell receptor beta chain was sequenced within a study of T cell responses to AZD1222 COVID-19 vaccine. The repertoire was sequenced with immunoSEQ multiplex PCR; TCRdb's copy has only in-frame clones and lacks some. This table has some 130,000 clones, more than 75% appearing once. The source was peripheral blood, collected on day 0 of AZD1222 vaccination. The source is an adult in good health.

The CDR3 DNA sequence: TGTGCCAGCAGCGGTTGGACTAGCGGGGGCTACGAGCAGTACTTC. This sequence encodes CASSGWTSGGYEQYF. The chain uses TRBV5-8 and TRBJ2-7, with 13 bases fitting TRBD2. Germline lookup yields CDR1 SGHTS and CDR2 YDEGEE. The CDR3 is 15 amino acids. The J segment lost 3 bases and the V segment lost 4 bases, leaving 4 bases of the junction unmatched. Full variable domain (remainder filled in from reference TRBV5-8 and TRBJ2-7): EAGVTQSPTHLIKTRGQQATLRCSPISGHTSVYWYQQALGLGLQFLLWYDEGEERNRGNFPPRFSGRQFPNYSSELNVNALELEDSALYLCASSGWTSGGYEQYFGPGTRLTVT.